What follows are 2 T cell receptor beta chains derived from one specimen sequenced in a study of T cell repertoires in urothelial bladder cancer. Assay used: immunoSEQ multiplex PCR; TCRdb lists only in-frame clones, some missing. The sample records roughly 8,800 clones, roughly 60% being singletons. What was sequenced was tumor-infiltrating cells from bladder cancer. Source of these receptors: a human donor with urothelial carcinoma.

J is TRBJ1-3 and V is TRBV5-1; perhaps TRBD1 as D (6 bases). V dropped 4 bases and J dropped 2 bases, with 16 bases sitting between them. The length of the CDR3 is 16 residues. The germline gives CDR1 SGHRS, CDR2 YFSETQ. The DNA for the CDR3 is TGCGCCAGCAGCGAACGAGATACAGGGACTGGAAACACCATATATTTT. Translating gives CASSERDTGTGNTIYF. Full variable domain (missing parts from reference TRBV5-1 and TRBJ1-3): KAGVTQTPRYLIKTRGQQVTLSCSPISGHRSVSWYQQTPGQGLQFLFEYFSETQRNKGNFPGRFSGRQFSNSRSEMNVSTLELGDSALYLCASSERDTGTGNTIYFGEGSWLTVV.

The gene calls are TRBV5-1 and TRBJ2-1; 8 nucleotides agree with TRBD2. Germline loops: CDR1 SGHRS, CDR2 YFSETQ. V was pared by 2 bases and J by 2 bases, with 3 bases of the junction left unmatched. This CDR3 has 15 residues. CDR3 residues: CASSLNSGAYNEQFF. DNA of the CDR3: TGCGCCAGCAGCTTAAATAGCGGGGCCTACAATGAGCAGTTCTTC.